This T cell receptor (beta chain) comes out of a study of blood T cell repertoires in COVID-19. Measured with immunoSEQ multiplex PCR; TCRdb has only the in-frame clones, and not every one. The data show about 150,000 clones, 87% seen once. This CDR3 is built from 16 residues. Germline lookup yields CDR1 SGHRS and CDR2 YFSETQ. With V trimmed by 4 bases and J by 5 bases, 12 bases remained unmatched. This clone is a singleton in its sample. The source is a woman aged 60-75 years with active or convalescent COVID-19. The sequenced material came from peripheral blood. V usage is TRBV5-1 and J usage is TRBJ2-5; 9 positions match TRBD1. DNA for the CDR3: TGCGCCAGCAGCCACCGAAACATTGACAGGGGGGAGACCCAGTACTTC. Translated, it gives CASSHRNIDRGETQYF.